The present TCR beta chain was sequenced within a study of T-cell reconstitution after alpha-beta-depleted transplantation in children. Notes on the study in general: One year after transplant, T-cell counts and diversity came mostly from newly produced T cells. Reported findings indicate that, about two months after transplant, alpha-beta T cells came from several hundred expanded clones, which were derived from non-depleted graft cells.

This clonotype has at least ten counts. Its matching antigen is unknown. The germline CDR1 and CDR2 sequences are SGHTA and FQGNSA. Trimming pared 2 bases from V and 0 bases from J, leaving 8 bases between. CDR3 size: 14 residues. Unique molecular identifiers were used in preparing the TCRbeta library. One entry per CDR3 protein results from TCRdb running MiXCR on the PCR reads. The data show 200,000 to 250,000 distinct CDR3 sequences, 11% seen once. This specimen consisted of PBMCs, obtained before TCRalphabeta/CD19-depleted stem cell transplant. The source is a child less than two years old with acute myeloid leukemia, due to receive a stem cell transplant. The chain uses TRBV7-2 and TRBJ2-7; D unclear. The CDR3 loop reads CASSLRPSSYEQYF. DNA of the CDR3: TGTGCCAGCAGCTTACGGCCAAGCTCCTACGAGCAGTACTTC.